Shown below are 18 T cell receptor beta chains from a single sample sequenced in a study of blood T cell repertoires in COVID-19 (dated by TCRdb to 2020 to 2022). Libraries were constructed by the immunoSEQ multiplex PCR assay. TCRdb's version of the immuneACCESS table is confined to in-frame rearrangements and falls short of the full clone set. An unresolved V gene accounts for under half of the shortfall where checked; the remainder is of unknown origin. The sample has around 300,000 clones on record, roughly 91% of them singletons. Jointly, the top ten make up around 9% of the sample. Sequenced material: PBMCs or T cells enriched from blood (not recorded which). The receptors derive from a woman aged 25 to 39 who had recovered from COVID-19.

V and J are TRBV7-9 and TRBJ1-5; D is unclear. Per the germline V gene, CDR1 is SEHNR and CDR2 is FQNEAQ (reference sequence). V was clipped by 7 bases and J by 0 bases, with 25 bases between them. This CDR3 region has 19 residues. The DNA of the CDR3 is TGTGCCAGCAAGTTGAGTCTCGGTCGCGCCGCTTATAGCAATCAGCCCCAGCATTTT. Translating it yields CASKLSLGRAAYSNQPQHF. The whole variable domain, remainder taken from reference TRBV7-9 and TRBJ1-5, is DTGVSQNPRHKITKRGQNVTFRCDPISEHNRLYWYRQTLGQGPEFLTYFQNEAQLEKSRLLSDRFSAERPKGSFSTLEIQRTEQGDSAMYLCASKLSLGRAAYSNQPQHFGDGTRLSIL.

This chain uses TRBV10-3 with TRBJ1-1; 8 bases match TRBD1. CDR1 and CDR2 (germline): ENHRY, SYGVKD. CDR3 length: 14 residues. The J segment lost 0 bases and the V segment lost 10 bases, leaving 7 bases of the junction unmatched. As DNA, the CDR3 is TGTGCCACCGGACAGGGAGGTATGAACACTGAAGCTTTCTTT. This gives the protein CATGQGGMNTEAFF.

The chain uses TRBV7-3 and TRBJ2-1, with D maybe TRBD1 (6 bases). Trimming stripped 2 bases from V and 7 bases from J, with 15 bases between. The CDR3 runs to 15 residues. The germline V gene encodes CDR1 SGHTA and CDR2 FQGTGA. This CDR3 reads CASSLLPGQWNEQFF. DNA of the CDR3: TGTGCCAGCAGCTTACTCCCAGGACAGTGGAATGAGCAGTTCTTC.

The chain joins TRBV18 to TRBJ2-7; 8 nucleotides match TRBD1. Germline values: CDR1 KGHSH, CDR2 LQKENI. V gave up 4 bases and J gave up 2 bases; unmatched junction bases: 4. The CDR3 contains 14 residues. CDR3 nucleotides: TGTGCCAGCTCACTCCGGACAGGGCCCTACGAGCAGTACTTC. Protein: CASSLRTGPYEQYF.

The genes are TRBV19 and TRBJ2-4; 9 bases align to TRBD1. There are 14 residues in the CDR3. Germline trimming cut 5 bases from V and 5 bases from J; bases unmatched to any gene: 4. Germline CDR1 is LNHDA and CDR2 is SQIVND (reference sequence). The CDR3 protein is CASSLRDRENIQYF. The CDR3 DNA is TGTGCCAGTAGTCTAAGGGACAGGGAAAACATTCAGTACTTC.

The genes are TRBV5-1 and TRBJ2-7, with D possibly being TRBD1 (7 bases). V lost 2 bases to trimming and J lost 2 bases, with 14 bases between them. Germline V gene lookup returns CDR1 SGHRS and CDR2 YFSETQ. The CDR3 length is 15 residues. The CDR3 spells CASSFRQGGTYEQYF. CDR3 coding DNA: TGCGCCAGCAGCTTCCGACAGGGCGGGACCTACGAGCAGTACTTC.

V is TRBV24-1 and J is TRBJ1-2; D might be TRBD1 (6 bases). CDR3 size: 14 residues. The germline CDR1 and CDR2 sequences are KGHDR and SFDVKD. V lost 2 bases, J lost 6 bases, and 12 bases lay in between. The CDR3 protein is CATSDSTGTHGYTF. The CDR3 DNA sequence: TGTGCCACCAGTGATTCCACAGGGACCCATGGCTACACCTTC.

CDR3 nucleotides: TGTGCCAGCAGGACCCCGGCAAGCGGGAGCCCCTACGAGCAGTACTTC. It is translated as CASRTPASGSPYEQYF. The V gene is TRBV28, the J gene TRBJ2-7, with 8 bases matching TRBD2. V was pared by 6 bases and J by 2 bases, with 12 bases of the junction left unmatched. CDR1 and CDR2 (germline): MDHEN, SYDVKM. The CDR3 sequence is 16 residues long. The full variable domain, completed using reference TRBV28 and TRBJ2-7, is DVKVTQSSRYLVKRTGEKVFLECVQDMDHENMFWYRQDPGLGLRLIYFSYDVKMKEKGDIPEGYSVSREKKERFSLILESASTNQTSMYLCASRTPASGSPYEQYFGPGTRLTVT.

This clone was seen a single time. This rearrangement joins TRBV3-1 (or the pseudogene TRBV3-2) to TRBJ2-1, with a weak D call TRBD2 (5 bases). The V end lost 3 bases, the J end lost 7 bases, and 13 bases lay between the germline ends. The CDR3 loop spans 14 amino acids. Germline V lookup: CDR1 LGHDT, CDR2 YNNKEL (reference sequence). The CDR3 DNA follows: TGTGCCAGCAGCCATCGGACGGGAACGAATGAGCAGTTCTTC. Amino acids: CASSHRTGTNEQFF.

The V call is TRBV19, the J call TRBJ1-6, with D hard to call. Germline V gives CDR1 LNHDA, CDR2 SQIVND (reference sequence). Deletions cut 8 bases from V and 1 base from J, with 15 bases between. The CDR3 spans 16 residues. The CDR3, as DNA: TGTGCCAGTCAAGGTGGCGGTATTTCCTATAATTCACCCCTCCACTTT. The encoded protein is CASQGGGISYNSPLHF.

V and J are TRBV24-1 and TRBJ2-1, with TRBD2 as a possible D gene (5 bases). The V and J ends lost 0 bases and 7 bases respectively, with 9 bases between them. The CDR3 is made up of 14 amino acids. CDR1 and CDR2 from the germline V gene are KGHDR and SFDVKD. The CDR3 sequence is CATSDLTSGNEQFF. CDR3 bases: TGTGCCACCAGTGATTTGACCAGCGGAAATGAGCAGTTCTTC.

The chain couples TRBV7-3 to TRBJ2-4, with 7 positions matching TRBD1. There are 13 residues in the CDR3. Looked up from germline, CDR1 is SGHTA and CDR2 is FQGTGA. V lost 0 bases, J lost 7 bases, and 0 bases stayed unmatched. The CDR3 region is CASSLTTGNIQYF. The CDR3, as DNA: TGTGCCAGCAGCTTAACGACAGGGAACATTCAGTACTTC.

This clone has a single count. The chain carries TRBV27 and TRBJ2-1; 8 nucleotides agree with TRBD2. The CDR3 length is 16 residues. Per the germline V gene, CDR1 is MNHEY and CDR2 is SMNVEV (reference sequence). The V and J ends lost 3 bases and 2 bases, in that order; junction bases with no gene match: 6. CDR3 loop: CASSFTSGGPYNEQFF. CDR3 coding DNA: TGTGCCAGCAGTTTTACGTCGGGAGGGCCCTACAATGAGCAGTTCTTC.

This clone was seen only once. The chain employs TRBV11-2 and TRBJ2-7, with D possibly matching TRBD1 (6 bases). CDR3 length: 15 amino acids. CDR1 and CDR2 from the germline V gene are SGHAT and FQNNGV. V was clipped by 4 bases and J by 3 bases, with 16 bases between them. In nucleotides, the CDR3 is TGTGCCAGCAGCTCCCGGGACAAGGAATACTACGAGCAGTACTTC. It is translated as CASSSRDKEYYEQYF.

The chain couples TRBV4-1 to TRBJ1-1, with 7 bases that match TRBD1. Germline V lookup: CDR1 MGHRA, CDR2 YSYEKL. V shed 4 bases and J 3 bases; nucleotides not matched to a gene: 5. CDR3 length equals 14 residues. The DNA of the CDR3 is TGCGCCAGCAGCCCGAGACAGGGTTACACTGAAGCTTTCTTT. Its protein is CASSPRQGYTEAFF.

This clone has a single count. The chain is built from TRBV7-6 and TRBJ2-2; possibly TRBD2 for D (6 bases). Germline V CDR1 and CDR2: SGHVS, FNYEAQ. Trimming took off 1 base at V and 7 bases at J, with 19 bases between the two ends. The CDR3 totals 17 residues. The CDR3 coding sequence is TGTGCCAGCAGCTTAGATCCTAGCGCGTTTGGTCGCGGGGAGCTGTTTTTT. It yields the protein CASSLDPSAFGRGELFF.

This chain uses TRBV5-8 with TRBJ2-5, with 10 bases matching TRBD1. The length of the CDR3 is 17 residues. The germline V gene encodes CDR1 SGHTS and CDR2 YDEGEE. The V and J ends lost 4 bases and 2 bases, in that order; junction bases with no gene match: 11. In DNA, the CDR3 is TGTGCCAGCAGCCGCGGGACAGGGGTCGAAGGGCAAGAGACCCAGTACTTC. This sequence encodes CASSRGTGVEGQETQYF.

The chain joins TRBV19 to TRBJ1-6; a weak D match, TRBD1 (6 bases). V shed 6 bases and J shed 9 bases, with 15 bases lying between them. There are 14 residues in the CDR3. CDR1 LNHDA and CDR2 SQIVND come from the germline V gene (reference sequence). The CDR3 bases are TGTGCCAGTAGCATACAGGGCACGGGTTCACCCCTCCACTTT. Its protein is CASSIQGTGSPLHF.